Listed below are T cell receptor beta chains from one sample, sequenced in a study of metastatic and nonmetastatic thyroid tumors. TCRdb ran MiXCR on the PCR reads. Of 4,000 to 5,000 clones listed, roughly 15% are singletons. Source material: adjacent normal tissue. The receptors derive from a female donor with papillary thyroid cancer or a benign thyroid nodule (not recorded which). Some clones in this sample may be carry-over from other donors' samples. CDR3s include the opening cysteine and the closing phenylalanine or tryptophan. The D gene is left open where the match is weak. Not all rows give a size; the values are once, few, many and, for expanded clones, a class.

clone_size d_call j_call v_call cdr3_nt cdr3_aa
- - TRBJ2-5 TRBV20-1 TGCAGTGCCCGGGCTAGAGGGGTTGGGACACAGTACTTC CSARARGVGTQYF
medium-sized - TRBJ2-2 TRBV7-9 TGTGCCAGCAGCCCCCTTCGGGGGTCGAACACCGGGGAGCTGTTTTTT CASSPLRGSNTGELFF
few TRBD1 TRBJ2-7 TRBV27 TGTGCCAGCAGTCGACAGGGGGCCACCTACGAGCAGTACTTC CASSRQGATYEQYF
- TRBD1 TRBJ1-2 TRBV12-3/TRBV12-4 TGTGCCAGCAGTCCAGAGGGGGCGAATGGCTACACCTTC CASSPEGANGYTF
- - TRBJ1-1 TRBV29-1 TGTAGCGTCGCCGGGGGGATCCTAGGTTACACTGAAGCTTTCTTT CSVAGGILGYTEAFF
once - TRBJ2-2 TRBV9 TGTGCCAGCGGGTCGGGGCACGCGAACACCGGGGAGCTGTTTTTT CASGSGHANTGELFF
medium-sized - TRBJ2-5 TRBV2 TGTGCCAGCAGGCGGGGTCTCAAAGAGACCCAGTACTTC CASRRGLKETQYF
many - TRBJ2-7 TRBV5-1 TGCGCTAGCAGCGCCAGGCAGGGAAACTCCTACGAGCAGTACTTC CASSARQGNSYEQYF
few - TRBJ1-2 TRBV29-1 TGCAGCGCTCTGAACTATGGCTACAACTTC CSALNYGYNF
large - TRBJ1-6 TRBV28 TGTGCCAGCAGTTTACAGCCCCCTGGAGCCTATAATTCACCCCTCCACTTT CASSLQPPGAYNSPLHF
medium-sized TRBD1 TRBJ1-2 TRBV7-4 TGTGCCAGCAGCCTCAACAGGGGGCTCGGCTACACCTTC CASSLNRGLGYTF
many - TRBJ2-4 TRBV30 TGTGCCTGGAGTGGTCAGACAGCCAAAAACATTCAGTACTTC CAWSGQTAKNIQYF
many TRBD1 TRBJ2-6 TRBV5-1 TGCGCCAGCAGCGCAGGACAGGCAAGCTCTGGGGCCAACGTCCTGACTTTC CASSAGQASSGANVLTF
- - TRBJ1-5 TRBV9 TGTGCCAGCATCGTAGGGCCCCGCAATCAGCCCCAGCATTTT CASIVGPRNQPQHF
medium-sized - TRBJ1-5 TRBV7-8 TGTGCCAGCAGCTTAGATGGTGGTGTTAGCAATCAGCCCCAGCATTTT CASSLDGGVSNQPQHF
- - TRBJ2-1 TRBV27 TGTGCCAGCAGTTTATCAGGAGAGGGGGGGCCCTACAATGAGCAGTTCTTC CASSLSGEGGPYNEQFF
- - TRBJ1-2 TRBV20-1 TGCAGTGCTAGAGTTTCAGAGCGGTCGCGTGGCTACACCTTC CSARVSERSRGYTF
few TRBD1 TRBJ1-2 TRBV6-1 TGTGCCAGCAGTGAAGGGGGACAGGGTGAGGTCCATGGCTACACCTTC CASSEGGQGEVHGYTF
- TRBD1 TRBJ1-5 TRBV6-1 TGTGCCAGCAATGGGGGACAGGAGGGCAATCAGCCCCAGCATTTT CASNGGQEGNQPQHF
medium-sized - TRBJ1-5 TRBV19 TGTGCCAGTAGTAGGGCCGGGACAAATCAGCCCCAGCATTTT CASSRAGTNQPQHF
many TRBD1 TRBJ2-1 TRBV13 TGTGCCAGCAGCTACATAATACAGGGGGCTAATGAGCAGTTCTTC CASSYIIQGANEQFF
medium-sized - TRBJ2-1 TRBV6-1 TGTGCCAGCAGTTTCCCCACTGACCGGGGTGAGCAGTTCTTC CASSFPTDRGEQFF
- TRBD1 TRBJ2-7 TRBV5-1 TGCGCCAGCAGCCTAGGGGACAGGGGAGCCTACGAGCAGTACTTC CASSLGDRGAYEQYF
- - TRBJ2-2 TRBV12-3/TRBV12-4 TGTGCCAGCAGTTCTCCCGAGGAGCTGTTTTTT CASSSPEELFF
few - TRBJ2-5 TRBV6-1 TGTGCCAGCGCGGCCAGGGGAGGAGAGACCCAGTACTTC CASAARGGETQYF
few - TRBJ2-4 TRBV19 TGTGCCAGCATCCACCGGCGTGGAAACATTCAGTACTTC CASIHRRGNIQYF
- - TRBJ2-2 TRBV5-5 TGTGCCAGCAGCTTTTGGGACACCGGGGAGCTGTTTTTT CASSFWDTGELFF
many - TRBJ2-5 TRBV5-6 TGTGCCAGCAGCTCGGCCTCGTCGGAGACCCAGTACTTC CASSSASSETQYF
many TRBD1 TRBJ1-4 TRBV19 TGTGCCAGTAACAGGGGATCGGACTATGAAAAACTGTTTTTT CASNRGSDYEKLFF
few TRBD1 TRBJ2-7 TRBV19 TGTGCCAGTAGGGACAGGGAAGGGTACGAGCAGTACTTC CASRDREGYEQYF
many - TRBJ2-3 TRBV11-2 TGTGCCAGCAGCTTAGCAGATACGCAGTATTTT CASSLADTQYF
- - TRBJ2-7 TRBV20-1 TGCAGTGCTAGAGATAGGGGGGCACCCCGGCCCAAAGCCTACGAGCAGTACTTC CSARDRGAPRPKAYEQYF
- - TRBJ1-5 TRBV6-1 TGTGCCAGCAGTGGCTATCAGCCCCAGCATTTT CASSGYQPQHF
few - TRBJ1-1 TRBV25-1 TGTGCCAGCAGTCTAGTTGGTGGCACTGAAGCTTTCTTT CASSLVGGTEAFF